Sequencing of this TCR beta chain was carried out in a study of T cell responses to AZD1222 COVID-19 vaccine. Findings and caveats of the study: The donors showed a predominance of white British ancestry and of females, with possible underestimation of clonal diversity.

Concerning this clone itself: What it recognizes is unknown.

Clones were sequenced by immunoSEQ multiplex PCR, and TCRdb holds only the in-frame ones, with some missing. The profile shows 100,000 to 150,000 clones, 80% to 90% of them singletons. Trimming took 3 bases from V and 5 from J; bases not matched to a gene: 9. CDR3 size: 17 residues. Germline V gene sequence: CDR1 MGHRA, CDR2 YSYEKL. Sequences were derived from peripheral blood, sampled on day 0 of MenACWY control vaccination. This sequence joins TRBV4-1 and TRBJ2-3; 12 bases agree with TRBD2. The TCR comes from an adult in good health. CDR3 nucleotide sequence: TGCGCCAGCAGCCAGGCGGGACTAGCGGGTCTCCAAGATACGCAGTATTTT. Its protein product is CASSQAGLAGLQDTQYF.